Shown below are 30 T cell receptor beta chains from a single sample sequenced in a study of control samples from healthy donors and cancer patients. Only in-frame clones appear in the TCRdb table, and some are missing; sequencing was by immunoSEQ multiplex PCR. The sample holds under 200,000 clones, 96% seen once. Sequencing was performed on blood. Receptors originate from a woman aged 25-40 years in good health.

The chain recombines TRBV28 with TRBJ1-5; D gene uncertain. The germline CDR1 and CDR2 sequences are MDHEN and SYDVKM. Trimming cost V 4 bases and J 6 bases, with 4 bases left between them. This CDR3 has 11 amino acids. CDR3 amino acids: CASSSRQPQHF. The CDR3 DNA follows: TGTGCCAGCAGTTCCCGTCAGCCCCAGCATTTT.

This clone showed up just once. This chain links TRBV28 with TRBJ1-5; TRBD1 might be the D (5 bases). Germline V lookup: CDR1 MDHEN, CDR2 SYDVKM. The V and J ends lost 6 bases and 6 bases respectively, with 15 bases between them. This CDR3 contains 14 residues. The CDR3 reads CASSPGREGQPQHF. The CDR3 nucleotides read TGTGCCAGCAGCCCCGGCAGGGAGGGTCAGCCCCAGCATTTT. The full variable domain, with the rest looked up from reference TRBV28 and TRBJ1-5, is DVKVTQSSRYLVKRTGEKVFLECVQDMDHENMFWYRQDPGLGLRLIYFSYDVKMKEKGDIPEGYSVSREKKERFSLILESASTNQTSMYLCASSPGREGQPQHFGDGTRLSIL.

The chain employs TRBV6-5 and TRBJ2-1; TRBD1 might be the D (6 bases). V shed 1 base and J shed 7 bases, with 11 bases lying between them. The germline V gene has CDR1 MNHEY and CDR2 SVGAGI. The CDR3 is 14 amino acids. This chain's CDR3 is CASSYFRDRNEQFF. In DNA, the CDR3 is TGTGCCAGCAGTTACTTCCGCGACAGGAATGAGCAGTTCTTC.

V is TRBV27 and J is TRBJ2-5, with D unclear. The germline V and J ends were trimmed by 6 bases and 4 bases, with 15 bases remaining between them. Germline CDR1 and CDR2: MNHEY and SMNVEV (reference sequence). The CDR3 has 14 amino acids. The CDR3 nucleotides read TGTGCCAGCAGCCCACAGCCCAGAGGAGAGACCCAGTACTTC. This codes for CASSPQPRGETQYF.

V is TRBV7-8 and J is TRBJ1-6; D not certain. The CDR3 extends over 16 amino acids. The V end was cut by 1 base, the J end by 1 base, with 8 bases between. Germline V CDR1 and CDR2: SGHVS, FQNEAQ. The CDR3 coding sequence is TGTGCCAGCAGCTTAGTAGAGCGGTCCTATAATTCACCCCTCCACTTT. Protein product: CASSLVERSYNSPLHF.

The rearrangement uses TRBV6-5 and TRBJ2-2; 11 nucleotides match TRBD2. Germline V gene data show CDR1 as MNHEY and CDR2 as SVGAGI. The CDR3 is 15 amino acids. Losses at the gene ends were 6 bases for V and 5 bases for J; bases not matched to a gene: 5. CDR3 nucleotide sequence: TGTGCCAGCAGAAATCTAGCGGGAGGTACCGGGGAGCTGTTTTTT. Translating it yields CASRNLAGGTGELFF.

The chain is built from TRBV9 and TRBJ2-7; possibly TRBD2 for D (5 bases). The CDR3 contains 15 residues. V dropped 3 bases and J dropped 3 bases, with 16 bases sitting between them. Germline CDR1 is SGDLS and CDR2 is YYNGEE. The CDR3 is CASSGGDTGNYEQYF. The CDR3 nucleotides read TGTGCCAGCAGCGGGGGAGATACGGGTAACTACGAGCAGTACTTC.

The V and J genes are TRBV29-1 and TRBJ2-7; 7 bases line up with TRBD1. This CDR3 region has 14 residues. Per germline, CDR1 SQVTM and CDR2 ANQGSEA. After removal of 1 base from V and 5 bases from J, the junction contained 8 bases not matched to a gene. CDR3 amino acids: CSVEGQGEVNEQYF. CDR3 bases: TGCAGCGTTGAAGGGCAGGGGGAAGTCAACGAGCAGTACTTC.

The V call is TRBV5-1, the J call TRBJ2-1, with D tentatively TRBD1 or TRBD2 (5 bases each). Trimming removed 4 bases from V and 8 bases from J, with 16 bases in between. CDR1 SGHRS and CDR2 YFSETQ come from the germline V gene. The length of the CDR3 is 14 residues. CDR3 residues: CASSRPGPRDEQFF. The DNA of the CDR3 is TGCGCCAGCAGCCGACCGGGACCCCGCGATGAGCAGTTCTTC.

The J gene is TRBJ2-7, the V gene TRBV7-9, with a tentative D call TRBD1 (5 bases). This CDR3 is 14 amino acids long. CDR1 and CDR2 (germline): SEHNR, FQNEAQ (reference sequence). The germline V and J ends were trimmed by 3 bases and 0 bases, with 9 bases remaining between them. The CDR3 region is CASSLDTSSYEQYF. DNA for the CDR3: TGTGCCAGCAGCTTGGACACCTCCTCCTACGAGCAGTACTTC. Using reference TRBV7-9 and TRBJ2-7 for the parts outside the CDR3, the full variable domain is DTGVSQNPRHKITKRGQNVTFRCDPISEHNRLYWYRQTLGQGPEFLTYFQNEAQLEKSRLLSDRFSAERPKGSFSTLEIQRTEQGDSAMYLCASSLDTSSYEQYFGPGTRLTVT.

Details on this clone: This sample includes further DNA sequences coding for the same CDR3. The gene calls are TRBV12-3 or TRBV12-4 and TRBJ1-2, with D perhaps TRBD1 (6 bases). This CDR3 comprises 11 residues. Trimming took 6 bases from V and 5 from J, leaving 7 bases between them. DNA of the CDR3: TGTGCCAGCAGCAGGGGTTATGGCTACACCTTC. Translation: CASSRGYGYTF.

The rearrangement links TRBV6-5 to TRBJ1-2, with a possible D match to TRBD1 (5 bases). CDR1 and CDR2 (germline): MNHEY, SVGAGI. CDR3 length equals 12 residues. V was trimmed by 6 bases and J by 7 bases, leaving 12 bases between them. CDR3 region: CASRDGGTGYTF. CDR3 nucleotides: TGTGCCAGCAGGGATGGAGGGACTGGCTACACCTTC.

The V gene is TRBV13, the J gene TRBJ2-7; D is unclear. V lost 2 bases and J 5 bases, leaving 4 bases between the germline ends. CDR3 size: 11 residues. Germline V gene lookup returns CDR1 PRHDT and CDR2 FYEKMQ (reference sequence). The CDR3 nucleotides read TGTGCCAGCAGCTTAAAGGACGAGCAGTACTTC. It codes for CASSLKDEQYF.

V gene TRBV7-9 combines with J gene TRBJ1-1; no clear D. V lost 5 bases to trimming and J lost 1 base, with 17 bases between them. CDR1 is SEHNR and CDR2 is FQNEAQ in the germline V gene (reference sequence). This CDR3 contains 16 residues. CDR3 region: CASSPSPRTANTEAFF. CDR3 DNA sequence: TGTGCCAGCAGCCCCTCCCCGCGGACGGCGAACACTGAAGCTTTCTTT.

V and J are TRBV30 and TRBJ2-1; the match to TRBD2 covers 11 bases. V shed 3 bases, J shed 7 bases, and the junction held 11 bases outside the gene matches. Germline-derived CDR1 and CDR2 are GTSNPN and SVGIG (reference sequence). This CDR3 spans 16 amino acids. The CDR3 bases are TGTGCCTGGAGGGCCGATAGCGGGGGGGCCGGGAATGAGCAGTTCTTC. Translation gives CAWRADSGGAGNEQFF.

The chain combines TRBV19 with TRBJ1-1; D call uncertain. Trimming shortened V by 3 bases and J by 3 bases, and 14 bases separated the two germline ends. Germline CDR1 LNHDA, CDR2 SQIVND (reference sequence). The CDR3 totals 15 residues. The CDR3 spells CASSIDSGIHTEAFF. CDR3 coding DNA: TGTGCCAGTAGTATCGATTCTGGAATTCACACTGAAGCTTTCTTT.

The V and J genes are TRBV3-1 (or the pseudogene TRBV3-2) and TRBJ2-1, with D perhaps given as TRBD1 or TRBD2 (6 bases each). CDR1 and CDR2 (germline): LGHDT, YNNKEL (reference sequence). The CDR3 runs to 18 residues. Trimming removed 0 bases at V and 7 bases at J, with 22 bases between. This CDR3 reads CASSQDLAELLGGNEQFF. CDR3 bases: TGTGCCAGCAGCCAAGATCTTGCAGAACTCCTAGGGGGGAATGAGCAGTTCTTC.

The genes are TRBV9 and TRBJ2-2; no definite D call. CDR3 size: 15 residues. Trimming cost V 3 bases and J 5 bases, with 14 bases left between them. The germline gives CDR1 SGDLS, CDR2 YYNGEE. CDR3 sequence reads: CASSAGPVGTGELFF. The CDR3 DNA is TGTGCCAGCAGCGCCGGTCCCGTGGGGACCGGGGAGCTGTTTTTT. Supplemented by reference TRBV9 and TRBJ2-2, the full variable domain reads DSGVTQTPKHLITATGQRVTLRCSPRSGDLSVYWYQQSLDQGLQFLIQYYNGEERAKGNILERFSAQQFPDLHSELNLSSLELGDSALYFCASSAGPVGTGELFFGEGSRLTVL.

This CDR3 is CASSRDPNTGELFF. In DNA form, the CDR3 reads TGTGCCAGCAGCCGGGACCCTAACACCGGGGAGCTGTTTTTT. J is TRBJ2-2 and V is TRBV3-1 (or the pseudogene TRBV3-2); either TRBD1 or TRBD2 may supply D (5 bases each). CDR1 and CDR2 from the germline V gene are LGHDT and YNNKEL (reference sequence). V lost 4 bases, J lost 2 bases, and 8 bases lay in between. The CDR3 has 14 amino acids.

The chain links TRBV19 to TRBJ2-1; tentatively, D is TRBD2 (5 bases). Germline V gene lookup returns CDR1 LNHDA and CDR2 SQIVND (reference sequence). The CDR3 is made up of 13 amino acids. With 7 bases removed from V and 7 bases from J, the gap between germline ends came to 14 bases. The DNA for the CDR3 is TGTGCCAGTACCGGACTCCCGGGGAATGAGCAGTTCTTC. Its translation: CASTGLPGNEQFF. Looking up the rest from reference TRBV19 and TRBJ2-1 gives the full variable domain: DGGITQSPKYLFRKEGQNVTLSCEQNLNHDAMYWYRQDPGQGLRLIYYSQIVNDFQKGDIAEGYSVSREKKESFPLTVTSAQKNPTAFYLCASTGLPGNEQFFGPGTRLTVL.

A few counts support this clone. The chain links TRBV6-5 to TRBJ1-4; 7 bases map to TRBD1. From germline, CDR1 is MNHEY and CDR2 SVGAGI. Unmatched junction bases numbered 9, after V lost 6 bases and J lost 5 bases. This CDR3 has 15 residues. The chain's CDR3 is CASRDAGGQNEKLFF. The CDR3 nucleotides read TGTGCCAGCAGAGACGCAGGGGGTCAGAATGAAAAACTGTTTTTT.

This clone has just a few counts. The rearrangement links TRBV19 to TRBJ1-1, with 7 bases identical to TRBD1. Per the germline V gene, CDR1 is LNHDA and CDR2 is SQIVND (reference sequence). V dropped 3 bases and J dropped 1; count of bases not matched to a gene: 2. This CDR3 has 14 residues. CDR3 protein: CASSMTGKNTEAFF. In DNA, the CDR3 is TGTGCCAGTAGTATGACAGGGAAGAACACTGAAGCTTTCTTT.

The J gene is TRBJ2-2, the V gene TRBV6-1, with 7 bases matching TRBD2. The CDR3 contains 17 residues. The germline gives CDR1 MNHNS, CDR2 SASEGT. Trimming took 4 bases from V and 0 from J; bases not matched to a gene: 8. The CDR3 region is CASSAPRGDANTGELFF. In DNA, the CDR3 is TGTGCCAGCAGTGCCCCCCGGGGGGACGCGAACACCGGGGAGCTGTTTTTT.

The chain links TRBV6-5 to TRBJ1-6; unclear D gene. Germline V gene data show CDR1 as MNHEY and CDR2 as SVGAGI. The CDR3 runs 15 residues. The V and J ends lost 9 bases and 0 bases respectively, with 12 bases between them. CDR3 amino acids: CASKEGSSYNSPLHF. CDR3 DNA sequence: TGTGCCAGTAAAGAGGGCAGCTCCTATAATTCACCCCTCCACTTT.

The chain is built from TRBV6-5 and TRBJ1-6; no firm D call. Per germline, CDR1 MNHEY and CDR2 SVGAGI. The CDR3 sequence is 15 residues long. V shed 7 bases and J shed 9 bases, with 19 bases lying between them. CDR3 residues: CASTLRGPWGSPLHF. The CDR3 bases are TGTGCCAGCACCTTACGAGGGCCTTGGGGTTCACCCCTCCACTTT.

The chain carries TRBV7-9 and TRBJ1-2; the D gene is possibly TRBD1 (6 bases). CDR3 length equals 13 residues. The germline V gene has CDR1 SEHNR and CDR2 FQNEAQ (reference sequence). V shed 5 bases and J shed 6 bases, with 13 bases lying between them. As DNA, the CDR3 is TGTGCCAGCAGCCGGGGACACCCCGATGGCTACACCTTC. Translating gives CASSRGHPDGYTF.

This chain connects TRBV28 to TRBJ1-5; no firm D call. The CDR3 covers 17 residues. Deletions cut 6 bases from V and 0 bases from J, with 18 bases between. Germline values: CDR1 MDHEN, CDR2 SYDVKM. The CDR3 is CASRSQLMQPSNQPQHF. As DNA, the CDR3 is TGTGCCAGCAGGAGCCAATTGATGCAGCCTAGCAATCAGCCCCAGCATTTT.

This sequence joins TRBV9 and TRBJ1-2; maybe TRBD1 (5 bases). Trimming cost V 0 bases and J 0 bases, with 9 bases left between them. The CDR3 extends over 15 amino acids. Germline-derived CDR1 and CDR2 are SGDLS and YYNGEE. CDR3 amino acids: CASSVVQGPNYGYTF. Here the CDR3 DNA reads TGTGCCAGCAGCGTAGTTCAGGGCCCTAACTATGGCTACACCTTC.

This chain connects TRBV6-1 to TRBJ2-2, with D tentatively TRBD2 (5 bases). This CDR3 has 16 residues. With 3 bases removed from V and 4 bases from J, the gap between germline ends came to 15 bases. CDR1 is MNHNS and CDR2 is SASEGT in the germline V gene. The CDR3 here is CASSELGGAVTGELFF. The CDR3 DNA is TGTGCCAGCAGTGAGCTCGGAGGCGCGGTCACCGGGGAGCTGTTTTTT.

This chain uses TRBV2 with TRBJ1-2; D is unresolved. V lost 3 bases to trimming and J lost 8 bases, with 10 bases between them. This CDR3 is 12 amino acids long. CDR1 is SNHLY and CDR2 is FYNNEI in the germline V gene. The CDR3 region is CASSEMAEGYTF. In DNA form, the CDR3 reads TGTGCCAGCAGTGAGATGGCGGAGGGCTACACCTTC.